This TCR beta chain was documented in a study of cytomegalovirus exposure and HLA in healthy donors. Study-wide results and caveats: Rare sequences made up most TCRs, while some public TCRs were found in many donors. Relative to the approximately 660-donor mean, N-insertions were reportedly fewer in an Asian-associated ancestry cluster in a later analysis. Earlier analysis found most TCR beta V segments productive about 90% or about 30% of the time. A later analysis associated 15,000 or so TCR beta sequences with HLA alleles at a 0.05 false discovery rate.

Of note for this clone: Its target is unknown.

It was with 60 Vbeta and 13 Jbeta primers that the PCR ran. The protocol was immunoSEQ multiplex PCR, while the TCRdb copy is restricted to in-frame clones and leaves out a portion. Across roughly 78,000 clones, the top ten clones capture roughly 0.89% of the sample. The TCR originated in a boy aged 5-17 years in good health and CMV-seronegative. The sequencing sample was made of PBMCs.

This CDR3 is CASSLQGGSYEQYF. CDR3 bases: TGTGCCAGCAGCTTACAGGGTGGAAGCTACGAGCAGTACTTC. The chain is built from TRBV7-2 and TRBJ2-7, with D possibly matching TRBD1 (5 bases). Trimming shortened V by 2 bases and J by 3 bases, and 11 bases separated the two germline ends. Germline V lookup: CDR1 SGHTA, CDR2 FQGNSA. The CDR3 totals 14 residues.